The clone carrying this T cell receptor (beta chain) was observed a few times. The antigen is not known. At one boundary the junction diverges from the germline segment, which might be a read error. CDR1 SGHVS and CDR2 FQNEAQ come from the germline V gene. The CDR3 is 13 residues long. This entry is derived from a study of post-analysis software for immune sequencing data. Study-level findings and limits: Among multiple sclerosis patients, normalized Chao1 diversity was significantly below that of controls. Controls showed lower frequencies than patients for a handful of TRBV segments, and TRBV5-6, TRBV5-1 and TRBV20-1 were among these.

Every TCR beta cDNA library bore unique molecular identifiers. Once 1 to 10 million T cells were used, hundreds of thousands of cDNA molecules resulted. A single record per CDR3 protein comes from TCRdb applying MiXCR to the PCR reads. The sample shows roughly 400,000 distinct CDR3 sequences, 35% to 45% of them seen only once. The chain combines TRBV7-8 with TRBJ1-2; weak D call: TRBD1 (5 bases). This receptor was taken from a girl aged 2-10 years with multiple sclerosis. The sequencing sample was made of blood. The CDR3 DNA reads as TGTGCCAGCAGCCCCGCCGGGGCCTATGACTACACCTTC. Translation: CASSPAGAYDYTF.